The rows below give T cell receptor beta chains drawn from one sample of a study of OX40 agonist ivuxolimab in advanced cancers. Clones were read by immunoSEQ multiplex PCR, and TCRdb kept only the in-frame ones, dropping some. This table holds 72,000 or so clones, about 84% found once. Sequencing used CD4+ or CD8+ T cells sorted from blood, obtained in a trial of the OX40 agonist ivuxolimab. The receptors originated from an adult with an advanced solid tumor such as melanoma, head and neck, liver or kidney cancer. The CDR3 runs from the conserved cysteine through the conserved F or W.

V	J	CDR3
TRBV13	TRBJ1-2	CASNSDSNYGYTF
TRBV11-1	TRBJ1-6	CASSRDGDSPLHF
TRBV6-5	TRBJ2-2	CASRRTGGGSGELFF
TRBV19	TRBJ2-7	CASSIRGYLGEQYF
TRBV5-1	TRBJ2-2	CASSLGPGGGGTGELFF
TRBV28	TRBJ1-1	CASRPYGNTEAFF
TRBV25-1	TRBJ2-5	CASSDPGTDQETQYF
TRBV2	TRBJ1-5	CASRREGNQPQHF
TRBV5-1	TRBJ2-7	CASSFRTGSYEQYF
TRBV6-1	TRBJ2-1	CASTLELHNEQFF
TRBV5-1	TRBJ2-2	CASMSLAGTGELFF
TRBV7-2	TRBJ1-3	CASSPGPGNTIYF
TRBV5-1	TRBJ1-1	CASSLIGENTEAFF
TRBV5-1	TRBJ1-2	CASSFGTGSGYTF
TRBV4-3	TRBJ1-2	CASSPHRGVSNYGYTF
TRBV6-4	TRBJ2-7	CASSRGERYEQYF